This T cell receptor beta chain is drawn from a study of T cell responses to AZD1222 COVID-19 vaccine. General study findings and limits: CD4 TCRs covered the whole spike, strongest at regions 160-218 and 743-854. The donor cohort was predominantly white British with a female majority, and clonal diversity may have been underestimated.

Sequenced by immunoSEQ multiplex PCR; TCRdb stores in-frame clones only, minus some. The repertoire holds over 130,000 clones, around 88% seen once, with around 3.3% in the top ten. Notes on this clone: Its specificity is not known.

V was shortened by 3 bases and J by 1 base, with 11 bases between the two germline ends. This CDR3 comprises 15 residues. Germline CDR1 and CDR2: SEHNR and FQNEAQ (reference sequence). This sequence was found in an adult in good health. The chain is built from TRBV7-9 and TRBJ2-3; D is unclear. The sequencing here drew on peripheral blood, taken on day 0 of AZD1222 vaccination. This CDR3 is CASSFVEIGTDTQYF. The CDR3 DNA reads TGTGCCAGCAGCTTCGTCGAAATCGGCACAGATACGCAGTATTTT.